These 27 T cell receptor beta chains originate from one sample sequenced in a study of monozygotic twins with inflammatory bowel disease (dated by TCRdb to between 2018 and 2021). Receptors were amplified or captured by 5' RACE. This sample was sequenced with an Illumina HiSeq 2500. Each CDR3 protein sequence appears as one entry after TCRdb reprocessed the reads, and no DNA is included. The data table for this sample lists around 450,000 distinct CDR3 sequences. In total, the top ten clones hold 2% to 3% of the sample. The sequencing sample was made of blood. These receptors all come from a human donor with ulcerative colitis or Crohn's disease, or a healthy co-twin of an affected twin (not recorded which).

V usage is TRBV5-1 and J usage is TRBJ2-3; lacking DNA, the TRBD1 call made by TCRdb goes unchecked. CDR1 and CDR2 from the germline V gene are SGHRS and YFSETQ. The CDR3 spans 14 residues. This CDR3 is CASSNPTGADTQYF.

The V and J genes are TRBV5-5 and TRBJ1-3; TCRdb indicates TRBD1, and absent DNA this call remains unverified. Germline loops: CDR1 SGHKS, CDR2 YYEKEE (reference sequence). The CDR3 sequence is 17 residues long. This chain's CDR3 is CASSLGDSSIAGNTIYF.

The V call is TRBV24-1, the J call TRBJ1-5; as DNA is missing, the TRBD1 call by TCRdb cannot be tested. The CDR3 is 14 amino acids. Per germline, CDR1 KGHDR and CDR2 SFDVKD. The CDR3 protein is CATSWGTSNQPQHF.

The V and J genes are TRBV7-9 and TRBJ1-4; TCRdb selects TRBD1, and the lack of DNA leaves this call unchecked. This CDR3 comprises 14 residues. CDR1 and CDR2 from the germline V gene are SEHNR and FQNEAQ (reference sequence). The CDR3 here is CASSDDRKNEKLFF.

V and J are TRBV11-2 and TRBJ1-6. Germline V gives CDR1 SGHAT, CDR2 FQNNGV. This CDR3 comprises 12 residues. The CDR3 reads CASSVTGPPLHF.

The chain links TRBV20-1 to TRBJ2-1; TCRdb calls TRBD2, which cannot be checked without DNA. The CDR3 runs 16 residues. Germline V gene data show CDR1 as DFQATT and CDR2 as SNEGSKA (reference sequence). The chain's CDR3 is CSATSGLAGSYNEQFF.

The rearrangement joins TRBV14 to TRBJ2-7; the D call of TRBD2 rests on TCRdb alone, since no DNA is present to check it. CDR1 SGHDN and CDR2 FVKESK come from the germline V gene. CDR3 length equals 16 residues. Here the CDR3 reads CASSQETSGRDHEQYF. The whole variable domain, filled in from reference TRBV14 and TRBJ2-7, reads EAGVTQFPSHSVIEKGQTVTLRCDPISGHDNLYWYRRVMGKEIKFLLHFVKESKQDESGMPNNRFLAERTGGTYSTLKVQPAELEDSGVYFCASSQETSGRDHEQYFGPGTRLTVT.

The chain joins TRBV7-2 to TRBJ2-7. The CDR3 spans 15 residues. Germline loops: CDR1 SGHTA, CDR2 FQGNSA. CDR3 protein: CASSFGLAADYEQYF.

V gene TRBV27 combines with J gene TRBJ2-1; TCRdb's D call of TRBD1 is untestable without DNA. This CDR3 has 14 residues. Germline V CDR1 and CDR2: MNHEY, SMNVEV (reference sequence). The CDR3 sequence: CASSFGDRGSEQFF.

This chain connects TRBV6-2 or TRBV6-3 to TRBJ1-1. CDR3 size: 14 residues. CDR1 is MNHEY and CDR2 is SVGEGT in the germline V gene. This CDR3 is CASSYGDRTGEAFF.

The CDR3 is CANSLDTEAFF. The genes are TRBV12-3 or TRBV12-4 and TRBJ1-1. The CDR3 runs 11 residues.

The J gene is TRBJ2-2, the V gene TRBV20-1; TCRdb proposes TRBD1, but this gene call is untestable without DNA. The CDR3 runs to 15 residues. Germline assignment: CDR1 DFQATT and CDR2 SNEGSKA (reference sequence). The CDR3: CSASDRGPNTGELFF.

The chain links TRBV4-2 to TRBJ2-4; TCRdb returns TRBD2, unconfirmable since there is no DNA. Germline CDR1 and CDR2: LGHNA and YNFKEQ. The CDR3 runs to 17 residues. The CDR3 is CASSQISGGEAKNIQYF.

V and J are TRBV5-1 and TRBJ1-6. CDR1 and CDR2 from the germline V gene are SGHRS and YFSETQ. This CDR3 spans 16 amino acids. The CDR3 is CASSLAGGASPVALHF.

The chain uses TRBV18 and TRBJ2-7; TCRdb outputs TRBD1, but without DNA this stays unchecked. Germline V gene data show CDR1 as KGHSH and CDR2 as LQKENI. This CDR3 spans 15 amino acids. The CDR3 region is CASSPPPGHPAEQYF.

The chain's CDR3 is CASSPVPGRQRDTEAFF. The genes are TRBV18 and TRBJ1-1; TCRdb's D gene call, TRBD1, goes unchecked for lack of DNA. Germline CDR1 is KGHSH and CDR2 is LQKENI. The CDR3 consists of 17 residues.

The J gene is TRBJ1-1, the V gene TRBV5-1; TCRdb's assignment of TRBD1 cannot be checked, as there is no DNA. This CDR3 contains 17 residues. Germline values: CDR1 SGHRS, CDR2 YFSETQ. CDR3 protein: CASSLGAGRGMDTEAFF.

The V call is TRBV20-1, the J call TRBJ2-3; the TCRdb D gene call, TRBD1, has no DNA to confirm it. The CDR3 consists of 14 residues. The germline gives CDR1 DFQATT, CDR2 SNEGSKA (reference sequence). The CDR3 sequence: CSADAGRGTDTQYF.

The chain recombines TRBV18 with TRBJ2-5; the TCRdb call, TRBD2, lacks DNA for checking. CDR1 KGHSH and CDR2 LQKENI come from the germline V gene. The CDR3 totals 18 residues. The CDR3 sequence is CASSPSGTSGRGVKTQYF.

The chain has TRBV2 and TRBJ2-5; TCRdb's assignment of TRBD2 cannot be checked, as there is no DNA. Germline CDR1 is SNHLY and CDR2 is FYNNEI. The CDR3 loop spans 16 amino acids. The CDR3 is CASPQGERGGQETQYF.

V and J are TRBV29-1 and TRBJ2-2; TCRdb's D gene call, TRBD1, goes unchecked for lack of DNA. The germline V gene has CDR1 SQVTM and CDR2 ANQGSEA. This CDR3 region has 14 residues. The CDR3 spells CSGGPGPNTGELFF.

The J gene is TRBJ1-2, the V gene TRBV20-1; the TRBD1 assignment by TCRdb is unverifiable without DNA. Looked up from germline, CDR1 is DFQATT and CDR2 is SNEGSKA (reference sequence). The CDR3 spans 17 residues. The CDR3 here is CSARDSTGPYTYYGYTF.

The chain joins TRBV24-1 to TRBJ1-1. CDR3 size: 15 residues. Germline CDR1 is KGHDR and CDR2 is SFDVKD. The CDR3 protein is CATRNYSGLGTEAFF.

The CDR3 region is CSARKESSYNEQFF. The chain recombines TRBV20-1 with TRBJ2-1. Germline loops: CDR1 DFQATT, CDR2 SNEGSKA (reference sequence). This CDR3 contains 14 residues.

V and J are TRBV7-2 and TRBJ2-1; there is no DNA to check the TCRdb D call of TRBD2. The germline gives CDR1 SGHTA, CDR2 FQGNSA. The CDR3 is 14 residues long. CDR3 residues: CASSSIGSCNEQFF.

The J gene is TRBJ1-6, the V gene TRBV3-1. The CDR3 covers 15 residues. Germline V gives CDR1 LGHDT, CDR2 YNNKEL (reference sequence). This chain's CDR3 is CASSTQGSYNSPLHF.

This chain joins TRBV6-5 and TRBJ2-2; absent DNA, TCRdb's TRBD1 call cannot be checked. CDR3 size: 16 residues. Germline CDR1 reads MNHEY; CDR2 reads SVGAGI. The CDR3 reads CASSYSQGANTGELFF.